These T cell receptor beta chains were read from a single sample in a study of identical twins. Via MiXCR, TCRdb re-called the 5' RACE reads, giving one row per CDR3 protein. Among 550,000 to 800,000 distinct CDR3 sequences listed, around 7.5% were seen once. The same sample was also used in a study of yellow fever vaccine responses in identical twins.

The sequenced material came from PBMCs. The receptors stem from a woman aged 18-29 years in good health. The CDR3 runs from the conserved cysteine through the conserved F or W. D genes are given only for firm matches. Clone size is stated in some rows and not others, as once, few, many or a class when expanded.

cdr3_aa cdr3_nt clone_size j_call d_call v_call
CATSDPYPPEQFF TGTGCCACCAGTGACCCGTACCCCCCGGAGCAGTTCTTC many TRBJ2-1 . TRBV24-1
CSVEVTGGEQYF TGCAGCGTTGAAGTTACAGGGGGCGAGCAGTACTTC many TRBJ2-7 TRBD1 TRBV29-1
CASSQDIKVDTQYF TGTGCCAGCAGCCAAGATATAAAGGTAGATACGCAGTATTTT . TRBJ2-3 . TRBV14
CSAARDGYTF TGCAGTGCCGCAAGGGATGGCTACACCTTC few TRBJ1-2 . TRBV20-1
CASSARDSLYGYTF TGTGCCAGCAGCGCCCGGGACAGTCTCTATGGCTACACCTTC many TRBJ1-2 TRBD1 TRBV12-3/TRBV12-4
CASSMVGSGEETQYF TGTGCCAGCAGCATGGTGGGGTCTGGGGAAGAGACCCAGTACTTC . TRBJ2-5 . TRBV7-7
CSASGNPKFSDTQYF TGCAGTGCCTCGGGGAACCCAAAATTTTCAGATACGCAGTATTTT few TRBJ2-3 . TRBV20-1
CSVVPGTGELFF TGCAGCGTTGTTCCAGGGACCGGGGAGCTGTTTTTT few TRBJ2-2 . TRBV29-1
CASSSGGSGRRIAYEQYF TGCGCCAGCAGCTCTGGTGGTAGCGGGAGAAGGATCGCCTACGAGCAGTACTTC . TRBJ2-7 TRBD2 TRBV5-1
CAISTREVNTGELFF TGTGCCATCAGCACCCGGGAGGTGAACACCGGGGAGCTGTTTTTT . TRBJ2-2 TRBD2 TRBV10-3
CASRRGQGGETQYF TGTGCCAGCAGACGAGGACAGGGGGGAGAGACCCAGTACTTC . TRBJ2-5 TRBD1 TRBV6-1
CASSGIGALSGANVLTF TGTGCCAGCAGCGGGATAGGGGCCCTCTCTGGGGCCAACGTCCTGACTTTC . TRBJ2-6 . TRBV5-6
CASSLGRGSLHKQFF TGTGCCAGCAGCTTAGGCAGGGGTAGTCTGCACAAACAGTTCTTC few TRBJ2-1 . TRBV7-8
CAISESGQGSNEQFF TGTGCCATCAGTGAGTCGGGACAGGGGTCCAATGAGCAGTTCTTC . TRBJ2-1 TRBD1 TRBV10-3
CSANSGRRDTGELFF TGCAGTGCCAATAGCGGGAGACGGGACACCGGGGAGCTGTTTTTT few TRBJ2-2 TRBD2 TRBV20-1
CASSPTPPRTQYF TGTGCCAGCAGCCCCACCCCACCGAGGACCCAGTACTTC . TRBJ2-5 . TRBV9
CATSRDPGGINTEAFF TGTGCCACCAGCAGAGACCCAGGGGGCATTAACACTGAAGCTTTCTTT . TRBJ1-1 TRBD1 TRBV15
CSARDLQHEQYF TGCAGTGCTAGAGATCTGCAGCACGAGCAGTACTTC few TRBJ2-7 . TRBV20-1
CASSPSPDYGYTF TGTGCCAGCAGTCCCTCCCCCGACTATGGCTACACCTTC many TRBJ1-2 . TRBV6-6
CASSSRDPGKLFF TGTGCCAGCAGCAGCCGGGACCCCGGGAAACTGTTTTTT few TRBJ1-4 . TRBV2
CASSIDRAANSPLHF TGTGCCAGTAGTATAGACAGGGCGGCAAATTCACCCCTCCACTTT few TRBJ1-6 . TRBV19
CSVMTGNYGYTF TGCAGCGTTATGACAGGCAACTATGGCTACACCTTC few TRBJ1-2 . TRBV29-1
CASSLWTSGSGNEQFF TGTGCCAGCAGCCTTTGGACTAGCGGGAGTGGTAATGAGCAGTTCTTC many TRBJ2-1 TRBD2 TRBV4-2
CASSPRDGGPPPYNEQFF TGTGCCAGCTCACCAAGGGATGGCGGCCCTCCACCTTACAATGAGCAGTTCTTC once TRBJ2-1 . TRBV18
CASSTWDFEPLHF TGTGCCAGCAGCACTTGGGATTTTGAGCCCCTCCACTTT . TRBJ1-6 . TRBV5-5
CASSNGRGFGANVLTF TGTGCCAGCAGCAATGGACGTGGGTTTGGGGCCAACGTCCTGACTTTC few TRBJ2-6 . TRBV7-2
CASSLAAIGTEAFF TGCGCCAGCAGCTTAGCAGCGATTGGCACTGAAGCTTTCTTT many TRBJ1-1 . TRBV4-1
CAIGYTDTQYF TGTGCCATCGGGTACACAGATACGCAGTATTTT few TRBJ2-3 . TRBV10-3
CATVAGAGGETQYF TGTGCCACAGTAGCGGGGGCTGGGGGAGAGACCCAGTACTTC few TRBJ2-5 TRBD2 TRBV3-1
CATSEVGQKKETQYF TGTGCCACCAGTGAAGTGGGACAGAAAAAAGAGACCCAGTACTTC few TRBJ2-5 TRBD1 TRBV24-1
CATSTGTGAVDTQYF TGTGCCACCAGCACCGGGACAGGGGCTGTGGATACGCAGTATTTT many TRBJ2-3 TRBD1 TRBV15
CASSPYPGLAGTDTQYF TGTGCCAGCAGCCCGTACCCTGGGCTGGCGGGGACAGATACGCAGTATTTT . TRBJ2-3 . TRBV5-5
CSVEIRGGPPGANVLTF TGCAGCGTTGAGATTCGGGGGGGGCCCCCTGGGGCCAACGTCCTGACTTTC . TRBJ2-6 TRBD2 TRBV29-1
CASSRTHDNSEAFF TGCGCCAGCAGCCGGACACACGACAACTCTGAAGCTTTCTTT many TRBJ1-1 . TRBV5-1
CARNEQFF TGCGCCAGAAATGAGCAGTTCTTC . TRBJ2-1 . TRBV10-1
CASSWGTSGRLSYNEQFF TGCGCCAGCAGCTGGGGGACTAGCGGGAGGTTATCCTACAATGAGCAGTTCTTC . TRBJ2-1 TRBD2 TRBV5-1
CASSRTERGAADTQYF TGTGCCAGCAGCCGAACGGAGCGGGGGGCGGCAGATACGCAGTATTTT few TRBJ2-3 TRBD2 TRBV11-2
CSARDLGGQETQYF TGCAGTGCTAGAGATCTGGGGGGTCAAGAGACCCAGTACTTC few TRBJ2-5 . TRBV20-1
CSARDQGGNTQYF TGCAGTGCTAGAGACCAGGGGGGGAATACGCAGTATTTT . TRBJ2-3 . TRBV20-1
CAISESGLAGNTIYF TGTGCCATCAGTGAGTCCGGACTGGCTGGAAACACCATATATTTT . TRBJ1-3 . TRBV10-3
CASSLSASGPYEQYF TGTGCCAGCAGTTTATCAGCTAGCGGGCCCTACGAGCAGTACTTC few TRBJ2-7 TRBD2 TRBV12-3/TRBV12-4
CSARVATSGRYEQYF TGCAGTGCTAGAGTGGCGACTAGCGGGAGGTACGAGCAGTACTTC . TRBJ2-7 TRBD2 TRBV20-1
CASGSPQGRSSGANVLTF TGTGCTAGTGGTTCACCGCAGGGGAGGAGCTCTGGGGCCAACGTCCTGACTTTC many TRBJ2-6 . TRBV12-5
CSARVVAGPNEQFF TGCAGTGCTAGAGTCGTAGCGGGCCCCAATGAGCAGTTCTTC many TRBJ2-1 TRBD2 TRBV20-1
CASSPRVTTYNEQFF TGTGCCAGCAGCCCCAGGGTCACCACCTACAATGAGCAGTTCTTC . TRBJ2-1 . TRBV7-3
CASTLGAFAYEQYF TGTGCCAGCACCTTAGGGGCGTTTGCCTACGAGCAGTACTTC many TRBJ2-7 . TRBV12-3/TRBV12-4
CASSLELAPSEQYF TGTGCCAGCAGCTTAGAACTAGCGCCCTCCGAGCAGTACTTC . TRBJ2-7 TRBD2 TRBV13
CASSLAIGGLYGYTF TGCGCCAGCAGCTTGGCGATTGGGGGACTCTATGGCTACACCTTC few TRBJ1-2 . TRBV5-1
CASNNDSPETSGGYQETQYF TGTGCCAGCAACAATGATTCCCCAGAAACTAGCGGGGGGTACCAAGAGACCCAGTACTTC . TRBJ2-5 TRBD2 TRBV6-2/TRBV6-3
CASRPTGLGETQYF TGTGCCAGCAGGCCGACAGGGTTAGGAGAGACCCAGTACTTC . TRBJ2-5 TRBD1 TRBV28
CASSFRGGDSTDTQYF TGCGCCAGCAGCTTCCGCGGGGGGGATAGCACAGATACGCAGTATTTT many TRBJ2-3 TRBD2 TRBV5-1
CSANRDGTEAFF TGCAGTGCCAACAGGGATGGCACTGAAGCTTTCTTT . TRBJ1-1 . TRBV20-1